Listed below are T cell receptor beta chains from one sample, sequenced in a study of vaccination and CD4 T cells after COVID-19. From the PCR reads, TCRdb called clonotypes with MiXCR, one entry per CDR3 protein. The sample comprises 11,000 or so distinct CDR3 sequences, 64% of which are singletons, and more than 13% rests with the top ten. Their recognized antigens are unknown. Sequencing was done on a sample of CD4+ T cells from blood, cultured in vitro. The receptor set was obtained from a human donor who had recovered from COVID-19. The CDR3 runs from the conserved cysteine through the conserved F or W.

TRBV24-1 | 14 | CATSNPSGPDTQYF
TRBV20-1 | 14 | CSALRTSGRPEQYF
TRBV27 | 17 | CASIVETAKSRHNEQFF
TRBV20-1 | 13 | CSARRDSDSPLHF
TRBV20-1 | 16 | CSARDLRSGRGETQYF
TRBV7-8 | 13 | CASSFGWYNEQFF
TRBV20-1 | 15 | CSARGGGAPSYEQYF
TRBV29-1 | 17 | CSVETSKGDFMNTEAFF
TRBV7-8 | 16 | CASSSKAPSSYNEQFF
TRBV7-2 | 17 | CASSLGRRGRGEETQYF
TRBV7-9 | 13 | CASSTLTSGGMFF
TRBV2 | 16 | CASSAATSGYTDTQYF
TRBV6-4 | 13 | CASSESPKNIQYF
TRBV20-1 | 16 | CSARRGGSDRKKEQYF
TRBV24-1 | 18 | CATSDPNRTGKRQETQYF
TRBV7-9 | 13 | CASSGGASIEQYF
TRBV6-2/TRBV6-3 | 14 | CASGDDGTSDTQYF
TRBV19 | 20 | CASSPGTGQGPTGRNQPQHF
TRBV25-1 | 14 | CASSRGAGSTEAFF
TRBV6-2/TRBV6-3 | 14 | CASSNDRVIQPQHF
TRBV20-1 | 14 | CGARDYWKSSGYTF
TRBV15 | 15 | CATSRGDILSYEQYF
TRBV20-1 | 14 | CSARELVPNTEAFF
TRBV19 | 15 | CASSMEDQTDYGYTF
TRBV6-2/TRBV6-3 | 14 | CASSYLIGNQPQHF
TRBV9 | 13 | CASSVGVGETQYF
TRBV20-1 | 13 | CSANRQGPGELFF
TRBV19 | 13 | CAISEGLNQPQHF
TRBV7-3 | 16 | CASSLTPTLNTGELFF
TRBV20-1 | 14 | CSARSRGANNEQFF
TRBV11-2 | 16 | CASSPGVTNWDQPQHF
TRBV2 | 14 | CASSEGGGRTEAFF
TRBV6-2/TRBV6-3 | 12 | CASSYERYEQYF
TRBV7-2 | 14 | CASSKGQGNQPQHF
TRBV6-2/TRBV6-3 | 12 | CASSTSVKPQHF
TRBV12-3/TRBV12-4 | 13 | CASRPGLAGTQYF
TRBV5-1 | 15 | CASSYSPDSNQPQHF
TRBV20-1 | 16 | CSAATSGSYLGNEQFF
TRBV7-2 | 13 | CASSLARTGELFF
TRBV6-1 | 15 | CASTWVAGVGQPQHF
TRBV7-2 | 13 | CASSLDRDRGYTF
TRBV27 | 15 | CASSFGGGERETQYF
TRBV7-3 | 16 | CASSLSGGQLNTEAFF
TRBV5-1 | 13 | CASSLKGSGEAFF
TRBV20-1 | 12 | CSAAGTQETQYF
TRBV6-2/TRBV6-3 | 14 | CASSYWQGAVMQYF